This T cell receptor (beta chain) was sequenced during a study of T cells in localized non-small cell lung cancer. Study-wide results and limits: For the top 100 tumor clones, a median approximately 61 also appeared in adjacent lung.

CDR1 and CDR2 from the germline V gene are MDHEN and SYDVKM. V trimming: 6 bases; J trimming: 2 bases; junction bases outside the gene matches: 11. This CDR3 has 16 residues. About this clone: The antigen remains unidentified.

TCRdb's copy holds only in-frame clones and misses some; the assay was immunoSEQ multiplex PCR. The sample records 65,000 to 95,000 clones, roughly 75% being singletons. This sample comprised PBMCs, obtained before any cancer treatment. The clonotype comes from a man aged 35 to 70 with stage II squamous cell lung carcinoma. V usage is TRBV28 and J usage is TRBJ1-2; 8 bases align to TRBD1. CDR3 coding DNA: TGTGCCAGCAGAGCGACAGGGGAAAGGTCGAACTATGGCTACACCTTC. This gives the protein CASRATGERSNYGYTF.